This TCR beta chain was found in a study of T cell changes during pregnancy in multiple sclerosis. The V and J ends lost 5 bases and 1 base, in that order; junction bases with no gene match: 2. CDR1 is SGHTA, CDR2 FQGTGA, per germline. This CDR3 has 15 amino acids. Repertoires were generated with immunoSEQ multiplex PCR, while TCRdb's copy carries only in-frame clones and drops some. The sample records under 110,000 clones, about 90% being singletons. The chain carries TRBV7-3 and TRBJ2-6, with 7 bases matching TRBD1. The starting material was peripheral blood, obtained before pregnancy. The receptor's source is a female donor with multiple sclerosis, enrolled in a pregnancy study. The CDR3 loop reads CASSATGSGANVLTF. The CDR3, as DNA: TGTGCCAGCAGCGCGACAGGGTCTGGGGCCAACGTCCTGACTTTC.